This TCR beta chain comes out of a study of immune evolution from preneoplasia to lung adenocarcinoma. In germline, CDR1 is SGHTS, CDR2 YDEGEE. V dropped 0 bases and J dropped 5; count of bases not matched to a gene: 9. The CDR3 totals 17 residues. TCRdb's copy holds only in-frame clones and misses some; the assay was immunoSEQ multiplex PCR. In the table there are around 3,500 clones, about 79% of which are singletons. A word on this clone: What it binds is not known.

Resections took place in Japan or China from 2014 to 2017. Findings and caveats of the study: Normal lung had highest clonality; later lesions appeared denser, more diverse. From normal lung to invasive adenocarcinoma, top clone frequencies appeared to decrease. Compared with EGFR-mutant or double wild-type lesions, KRAS-mutant nodules were more clonal.

This receptor was taken from a person aged 60-79 years with lung adenocarcinoma. The sequenced material came from FFPE lung adenocarcinoma in situ tissue. The chain links TRBV5-8 to TRBJ1-2, with 11 bases aligning to TRBD1. The CDR3 nucleotides are TGTGCCAGCAGCTTGGAGGACTGGACAGGGGGCACTTATGGCTACACCTTC. Protein: CASSLEDWTGGTYGYTF.